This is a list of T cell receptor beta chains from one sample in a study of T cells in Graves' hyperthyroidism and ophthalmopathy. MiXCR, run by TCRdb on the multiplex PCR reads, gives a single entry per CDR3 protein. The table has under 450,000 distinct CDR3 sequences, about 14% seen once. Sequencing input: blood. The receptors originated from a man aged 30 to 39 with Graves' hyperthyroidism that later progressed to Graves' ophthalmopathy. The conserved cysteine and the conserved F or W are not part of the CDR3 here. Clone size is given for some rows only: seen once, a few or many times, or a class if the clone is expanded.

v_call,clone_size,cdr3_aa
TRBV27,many,ASSLTGGAGGSEKLF
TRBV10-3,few,AISASSSTETQY
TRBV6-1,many,ASSEARGGHNQPQH
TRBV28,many,ASSRGTSLADTQY
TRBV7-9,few,ASSSDRYNEQF
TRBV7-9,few,ASGPGQGQYEQF
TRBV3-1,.,GSSEREALRGYT
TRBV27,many,ASSSDRQNYGYT
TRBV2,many,ASRGSNSNQPQH
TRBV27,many,ASSSLTGAYSGNTIY